These T cell receptor beta chains were read from a single sample in a study of T-cell memory formation after mild COVID-19. MiXCR, applied by TCRdb to the 5' RACE reads, yields one record per CDR3 protein. The sample lists 100,000 to 150,000 distinct CDR3 sequences, more than 15% occurring once. The sequencing sample was made of PBMCs or a T cell subset sorted from them (not recorded which). The receptors shown here come from an adult woman who had mild COVID-19 (a few samples of this study predate the infection). Cell type and time point are not known. The conserved cysteine and the conserved F or W are not part of the CDR3 here. Each record gives: V gene, CDR3 length, J gene, clone size, CDR3 protein. Not every row has a clone size; where given, it reads once, few, many or a size class.

>TRBV19|12|TRBJ2-3|few
ASTVRVGSDTQY
>TRBV5-1|12|TRBJ2-1|NA
ASSLGQGEDEQF
>TRBV28|13|TRBJ2-7|few
ASSRGGTGAYEQY
>TRBV6-5|11|TRBJ1-2|NA
ASSYAGYYGYT
>TRBV25-1|12|TRBJ2-5|few
ASSGSGALLTQY
>TRBV7-3|13|TRBJ2-3|NA
ASSLTGGATDTQY
>TRBV12-3/TRBV12-4|10|TRBJ2-1|few
ASSDRVGEQF
>TRBV5-5|12|TRBJ1-3|NA
ASSLTGLLNTIY
>TRBV4-1|12|TRBJ2-1|NA
ASSQGQRGAEQF
>TRBV6-6|13|TRBJ1-1|few
ASTLSGGMNTEAF
>TRBV5-5|17|TRBJ2-3|few
ASSLGRRGLEGGSDTQY
>TRBV3-1|11|TRBJ2-5|few
ASSPFGGETQY
>TRBV12-3/TRBV12-4|13|TRBJ2-1|NA
ASSPSWGGYNEQF
>TRBV4-3|15|TRBJ2-1|NA
ASSQDVTSGRNNEQF
>TRBV5-1|14|TRBJ1-1|NA
ASSGYGTGGNTEAF
>TRBV5-4|10|TRBJ2-1|NA
ASEGTPNEQF
>TRBV5-1|13|TRBJ2-6|NA
ASSLGASGANVLT
>TRBV5-1|14|TRBJ2-3|few
ASSSRTSGGSDTQY
>TRBV15|13|TRBJ2-7|NA
ATSRLAGVGYEQY
>TRBV4-1|11|TRBJ2-1|NA
ASSHTGYNEQF
>TRBV6-5|14|TRBJ2-5|NA
ASSYSGRVFQETQY
>TRBV15|15|TRBJ1-4|NA
ATSRLQQGGTNEKLF
>TRBV5-1|12|TRBJ1-2|NA
ASSLGTVRYGYT
>TRBV29-1|13|TRBJ2-7|many
SVEDPEAVSYEQY
>TRBV7-2|12|TRBJ2-5|few
ASSLGTGLETQY
>TRBV12-3/TRBV12-4|15|TRBJ2-1|few
ASSSSGRARGDNEQF
>TRBV28|14|TRBJ2-1|few
ASTLLRMQGRGEQF
>TRBV15|13|TRBJ2-5|NA
ATSEGLAGRETQY
>TRBV5-1|12|TRBJ2-2|many
ASSLNPDTGELF
>TRBV6-5|13|TRBJ2-3|NA
ASSYWVSSTDTQY
>TRBV7-7|11|TRBJ2-1|NA
ASSSGGGQEQF
>TRBV7-9|13|TRBJ2-7|NA
ASSLGTSGSEEQY
>TRBV9|13|TRBJ2-3|NA
ASSTQGQEIDTQY
>TRBV6-4|13|TRBJ2-3|few
ASSDEGLGDPTQY
>TRBV9|13|TRBJ2-3|NA
ASSGSGISTDTQY
>TRBV29-1|11|TRBJ2-1|few
SVGTSGYNEQF
>TRBV7-9|14|TRBJ2-5|few
ASSSPGWYNQETQY
>TRBV20-1|10|TRBJ2-7|NA
SALWGGYEQY
>TRBV2|11|TRBJ2-7|NA
ASSGGRGYEQY
>TRBV30|14|TRBJ2-2|NA
AWSVPAGGRHGELF